Included here is one TCR beta chain sequence, with context. The antigen is undetermined. Assay used: immunoSEQ multiplex PCR; TCRdb lists only in-frame clones, some missing. The table shows some 40,000 clones, with roughly 93% occurring only once. The sample comes from a study of graft-versus-host responses after intestinal transplantation. Overall study: Tacrolimus plus steroids were given to all recipients for about 3 years, preceded by anti-thymocyte globulin induction.

Findings and caveats of the study: Ileal or blood samples showed some GvH clones first, and such clones were also found in recipient marrow.

Germline V lookup: CDR1 SEHNR, CDR2 FQNEAQ (reference sequence). The V and J ends lost 5 bases and 6 bases respectively, with 20 bases between them. The CDR3 length is 17 residues. The chain combines TRBV7-9 with TRBJ2-6; the D call may be TRBD1 or TRBD2 (5 bases each). This receptor was obtained from a human donor who was the organ donor for an intestinal transplant. The material was unstimulated CD8+ T cells sorted from spleen or lymph node cells, obtained before transplant. CDR3 loop: CASSPRDRSLEANVLTF. CDR3 bases: TGTGCCAGCAGCCCCCGGGACCGAAGTCTTGAGGCCAACGTCCTGACTTTC.